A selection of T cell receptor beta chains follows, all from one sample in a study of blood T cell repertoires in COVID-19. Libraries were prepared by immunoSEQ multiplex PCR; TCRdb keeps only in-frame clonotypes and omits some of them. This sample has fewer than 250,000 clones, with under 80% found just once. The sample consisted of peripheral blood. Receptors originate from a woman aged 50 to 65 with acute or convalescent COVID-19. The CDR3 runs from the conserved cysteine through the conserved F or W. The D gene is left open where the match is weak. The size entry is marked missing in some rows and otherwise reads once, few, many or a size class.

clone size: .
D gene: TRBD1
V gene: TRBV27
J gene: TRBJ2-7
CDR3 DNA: TGTGCCAGCAGCCGTATCCCGGGACAGGGAAACGAGCAGTACTTC
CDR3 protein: CASSRIPGQGNEQYF

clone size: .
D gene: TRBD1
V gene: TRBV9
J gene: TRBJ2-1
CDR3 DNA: TGTGCCAGCAGCAAAGACTACGACAGGGGTTCCTACAATGAGCAGTTCTTC
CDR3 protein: CASSKDYDRGSYNEQFF

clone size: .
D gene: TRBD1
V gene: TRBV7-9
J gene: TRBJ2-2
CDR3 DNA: TGTGCCAGCAGCCCTCGGACAGGGGGAGTCGGGGAGCTGTTTTTT
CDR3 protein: CASSPRTGGVGELFF

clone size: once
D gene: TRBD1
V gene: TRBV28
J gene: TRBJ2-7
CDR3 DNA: TGTGCCAGCGGAGGGACAGGGGAGGCCTACGAGCAGTACTTC
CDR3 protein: CASGGTGEAYEQYF

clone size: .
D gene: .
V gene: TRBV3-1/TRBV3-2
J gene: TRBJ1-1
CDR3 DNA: TGTGCCAGCAGCCAAGGAGGAAACACTGAAGCTTTCTTT
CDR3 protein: CASSQGGNTEAFF

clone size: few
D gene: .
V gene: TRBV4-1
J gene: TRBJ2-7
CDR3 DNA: TGCGCCAGCAGCCAAGCCCAGGGCATGGGCGAGCAGTACTTC
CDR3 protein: CASSQAQGMGEQYF

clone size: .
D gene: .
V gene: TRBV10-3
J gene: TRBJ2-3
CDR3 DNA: TGTGCCATCAGTGACTTACTAGCAGGTATGGCAGATACGCAGTATTTT
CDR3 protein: CAISDLLAGMADTQYF

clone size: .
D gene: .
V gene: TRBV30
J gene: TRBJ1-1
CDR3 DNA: TGTGCCTGGAGGAATGGGGGGGGCACTGAAGCTTTCTTT
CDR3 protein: CAWRNGGGTEAFF

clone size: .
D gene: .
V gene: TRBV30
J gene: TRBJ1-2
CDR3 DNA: TGTGCCTGGAGTACAGGGTATGGCTACACCTTC
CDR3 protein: CAWSTGYGYTF

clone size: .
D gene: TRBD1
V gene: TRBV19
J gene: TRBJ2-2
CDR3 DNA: TGTGCCAGTCGGACCGACAGGGTCCCCGGGGAGCTGTTTTTT
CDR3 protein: CASRTDRVPGELFF

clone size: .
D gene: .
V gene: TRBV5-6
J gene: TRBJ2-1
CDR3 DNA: TGTGCCAGCAGCTTGGTTAGCGGCTCCTACAATGAGCAGTTCTTC
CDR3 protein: CASSLVSGSYNEQFF

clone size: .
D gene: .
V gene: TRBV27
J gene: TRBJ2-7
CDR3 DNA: TGTGCCGCGTTCCTGTGCTCCGAGGTGCGCGATATGCGCTCCTACGAGCAGTACTTC
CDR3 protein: CAAFLCSEVRDMRSYEQYF

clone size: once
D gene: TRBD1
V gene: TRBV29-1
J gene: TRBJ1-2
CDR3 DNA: TGCAGCGTTGAAGCACAGGGGGTACACGGCTACACCTTC
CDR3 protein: CSVEAQGVHGYTF

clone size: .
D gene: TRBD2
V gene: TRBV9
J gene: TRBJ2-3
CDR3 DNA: TGTGCCAGCAGCGTAGTGGCGGGAGTCACAGATACGCAGTATTTT
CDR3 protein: CASSVVAGVTDTQYF

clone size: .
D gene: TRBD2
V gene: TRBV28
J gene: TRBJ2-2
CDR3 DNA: TGTGCCAGCAGTCCGGGAGGTCGAGCCTTCGGGGAGCTGTTTTTT
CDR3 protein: CASSPGGRAFGELFF

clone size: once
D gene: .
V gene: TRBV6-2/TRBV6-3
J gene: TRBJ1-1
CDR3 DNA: TGTGCCAGCAGTCGACAGAACACTGAAGCTTTCTTT
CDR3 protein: CASSRQNTEAFF

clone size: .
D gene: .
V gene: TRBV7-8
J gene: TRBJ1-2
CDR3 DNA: TGTGCCAGCAGCTTAATAGGGGCCGCTGGCTACACCTTC
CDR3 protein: CASSLIGAAGYTF

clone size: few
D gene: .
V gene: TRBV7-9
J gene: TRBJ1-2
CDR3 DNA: TGTGCCAGCAGCAAGGAACCGGGGTATGGCTACACCTTC
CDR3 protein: CASSKEPGYGYTF

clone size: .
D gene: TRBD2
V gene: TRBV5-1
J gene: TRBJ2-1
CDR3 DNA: TGCGCCAGCAGCGTTCCGGGACTAAGAATCGAAGAGCAGTTCTTC
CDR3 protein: CASSVPGLRIEEQFF

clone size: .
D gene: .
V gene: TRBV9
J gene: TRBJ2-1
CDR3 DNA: TGTGCCAGCAGCGTAGGTGTGGGAGAGGTATTCAATGAGCAGTTCTTC
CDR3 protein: CASSVGVGEVFNEQFF

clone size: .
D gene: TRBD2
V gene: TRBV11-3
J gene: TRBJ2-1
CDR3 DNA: TGTGCCAGCAGCTTTAAGCGGGGGGCGGGTGAGCAGTTCTTC
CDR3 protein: CASSFKRGAGEQFF

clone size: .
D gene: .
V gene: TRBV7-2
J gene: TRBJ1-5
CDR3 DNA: TGTGCCAGCAGCTTAGGGTCGGGCAGGGCCAATCAGCCCCAGCATTTT
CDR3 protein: CASSLGSGRANQPQHF

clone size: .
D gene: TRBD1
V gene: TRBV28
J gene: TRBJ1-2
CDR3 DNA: TGTGCCAGCAGTCGAGGGGGGACAGGAGCTAACTATGGCTACACCTTC
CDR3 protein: CASSRGGTGANYGYTF

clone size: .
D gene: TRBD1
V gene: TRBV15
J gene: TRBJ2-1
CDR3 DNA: TGTGCCACCAGCCGTAGGAAGGGGGCCGCCCCGTCCTACAATGAGCAGTTCTTC
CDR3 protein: CATSRRKGAAPSYNEQFF

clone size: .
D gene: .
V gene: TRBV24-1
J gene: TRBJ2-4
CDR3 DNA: TGTGCCACCAGTGAGCCGCTCCGAGACATTCAGTACTTC
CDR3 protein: CATSEPLRDIQYF

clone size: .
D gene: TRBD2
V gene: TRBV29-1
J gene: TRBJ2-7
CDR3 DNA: TGCAGCGCTAGAGCGGGAGGGGCCTACGAGCAGTACTTC
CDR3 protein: CSARAGGAYEQYF

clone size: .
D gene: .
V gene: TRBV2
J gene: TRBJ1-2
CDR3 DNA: TGTGCCAGCTTCACCGTCGGTCCTTATGGCTACACCTTC
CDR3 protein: CASFTVGPYGYTF

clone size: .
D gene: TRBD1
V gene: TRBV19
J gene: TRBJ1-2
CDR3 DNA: TGTGCCAGTAGTAGACCGGGACAGGTTGAATATGGCTACACCTTC
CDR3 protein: CASSRPGQVEYGYTF

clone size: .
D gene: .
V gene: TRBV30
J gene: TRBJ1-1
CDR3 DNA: TGTGCCTGGAGTGTTTACGGGGACACTGAAGCTTTCTTT
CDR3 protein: CAWSVYGDTEAFF

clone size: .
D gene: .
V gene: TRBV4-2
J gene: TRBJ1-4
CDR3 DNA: TGTGCCAGCAGCCAAGCCGCGCGGCCGAACGAAAAACTGTTTTTT
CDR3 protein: CASSQAARPNEKLFF

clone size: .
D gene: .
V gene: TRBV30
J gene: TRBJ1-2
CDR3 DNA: TGTGCCTGGTCTGCAGGGCCGTCTACATATAACTATGGCTACACCTTC
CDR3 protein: CAWSAGPSTYNYGYTF

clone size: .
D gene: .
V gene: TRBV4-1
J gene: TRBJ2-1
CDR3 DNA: TGCGCCAGCAGCCGGGCGGGATTAATGGCGAATGAGCAGTTCTTC
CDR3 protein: CASSRAGLMANEQFF

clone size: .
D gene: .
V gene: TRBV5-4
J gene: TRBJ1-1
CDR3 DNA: TGTGCCAGCAGCTTGGTGGGGCGGGGTGCGGACACTGAAGCTTTCTTT
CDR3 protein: CASSLVGRGADTEAFF

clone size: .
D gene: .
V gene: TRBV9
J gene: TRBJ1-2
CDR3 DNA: TGTGCCAGCAGTTTCTTGACTGCTGCTAACTATGGCTACACCTTC
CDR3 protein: CASSFLTAANYGYTF

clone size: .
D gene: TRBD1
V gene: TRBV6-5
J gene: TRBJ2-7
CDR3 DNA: TGTGCCAGCAAAAGAGGACAGGGAGACTACGAGCAGTACTTC
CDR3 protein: CASKRGQGDYEQYF

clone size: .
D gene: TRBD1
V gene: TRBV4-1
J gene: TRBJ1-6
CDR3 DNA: TGCGCCAGCAGTGACAGGGGGACAGTGAATTCACCCCTCCACTTT
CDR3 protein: CASSDRGTVNSPLHF

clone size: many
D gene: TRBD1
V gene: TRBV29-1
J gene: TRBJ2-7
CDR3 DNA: TGCAGCGTTGGGACAGGGAACGCCTACGAGCAGTACTTC
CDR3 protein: CSVGTGNAYEQYF

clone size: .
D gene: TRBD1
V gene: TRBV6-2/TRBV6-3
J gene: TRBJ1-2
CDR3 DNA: TGTGCCAGCAGGCCTAATACAGGGGATTATGGCTACACCTTC
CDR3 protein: CASRPNTGDYGYTF

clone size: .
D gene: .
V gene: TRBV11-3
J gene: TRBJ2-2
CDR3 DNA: TGTGCCAGCAGCTTAGGAGGGATTACCGGGGAGCTGTTTTTT
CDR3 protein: CASSLGGITGELFF

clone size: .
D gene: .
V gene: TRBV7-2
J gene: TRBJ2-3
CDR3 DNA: TGTGCCAGCAGCTTAGGGGGGGTAAATACGCAGTATTTT
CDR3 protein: CASSLGGVNTQYF

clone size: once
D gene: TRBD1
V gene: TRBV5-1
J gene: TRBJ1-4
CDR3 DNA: TGCGCCAGCAGCCACTCGGGAGGGGGCGCATATGAAAAACTGTTTTTT
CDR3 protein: CASSHSGGGAYEKLFF

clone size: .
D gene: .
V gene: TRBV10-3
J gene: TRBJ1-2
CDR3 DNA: TGTGCCATCAGTGGACAGAACTACAACTATGGCTACACCTTC
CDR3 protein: CAISGQNYNYGYTF

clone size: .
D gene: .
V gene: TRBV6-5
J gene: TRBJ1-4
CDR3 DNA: TGTGCCAGTCAAGGGGGTTCTAATGAAAAACTGTTTTTT
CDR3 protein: CASQGGSNEKLFF

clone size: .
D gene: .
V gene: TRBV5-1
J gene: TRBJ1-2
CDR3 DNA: TGCGCCAGCAGCTTGGATGGCAGTACTAACTATGGCTACACCTTC
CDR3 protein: CASSLDGSTNYGYTF

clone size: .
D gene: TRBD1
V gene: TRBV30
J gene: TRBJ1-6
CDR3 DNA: TGTGCCTGGGAGACAGGGAAGGGGAATTCACCCCTCCACTTT
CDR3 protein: CAWETGKGNSPLHF

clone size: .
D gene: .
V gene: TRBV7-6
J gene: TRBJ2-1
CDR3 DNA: TGTGCCAGCAGCTTAGTGGGCGGGGCCACCTACAATGAGCAGTTCTTC
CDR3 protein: CASSLVGGATYNEQFF

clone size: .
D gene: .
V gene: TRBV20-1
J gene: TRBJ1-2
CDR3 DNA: TGCAGTGCTAGGCGCTATGGCTACACCTTC
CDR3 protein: CSARRYGYTF

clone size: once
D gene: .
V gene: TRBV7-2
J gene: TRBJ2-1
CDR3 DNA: TGTGCCAGCAGCCCCCAAAGTCTCAGATACAATGAGCAGTTCTTC
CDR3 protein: CASSPQSLRYNEQFF

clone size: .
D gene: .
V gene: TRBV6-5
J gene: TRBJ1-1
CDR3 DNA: TGTGCCAGCTCGGGAGGGCTTTCGAACACTGAAGCTTTCTTT
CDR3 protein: CASSGGLSNTEAFF

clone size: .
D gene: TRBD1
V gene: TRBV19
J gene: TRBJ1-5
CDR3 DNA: TGTGCCAGTAGCACAGGGGCAAATCAGCCCCAGCATTTT
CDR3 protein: CASSTGANQPQHF

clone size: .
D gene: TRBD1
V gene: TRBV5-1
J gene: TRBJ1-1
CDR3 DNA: TGCGCCAGCAGCCCCCGGACAGGGAGGACTGAAGCTTTCTTT
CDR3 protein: CASSPRTGRTEAFF

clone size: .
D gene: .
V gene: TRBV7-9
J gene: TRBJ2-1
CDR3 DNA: TGTGCCAGCAGCTTCCTAATTAACCTCTACAATGAGCAGTTCTTC
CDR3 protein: CASSFLINLYNEQFF

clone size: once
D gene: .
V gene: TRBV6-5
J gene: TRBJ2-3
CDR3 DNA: TGTGCCAGCAGTTACTCGAGGATGGGTGGGGGGGATACGCAGTATTTT
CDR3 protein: CASSYSRMGGGDTQYF

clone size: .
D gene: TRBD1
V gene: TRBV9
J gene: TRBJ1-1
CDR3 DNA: TGTGCCAGCAGCAAAAGACAGGGGGCTATTACTGAAGCTTTCTTT
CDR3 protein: CASSKRQGAITEAFF

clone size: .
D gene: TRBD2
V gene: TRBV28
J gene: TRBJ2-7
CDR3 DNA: TGTGCCAGCAAACTAGCGGGGGGGCTGAGGCGCGAGCAGTACTTC
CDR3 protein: CASKLAGGLRREQYF

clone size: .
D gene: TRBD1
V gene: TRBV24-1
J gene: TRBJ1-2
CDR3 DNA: TGTGCCACCAGTGACGGCAGGGGGATTGGCTACACCTTC
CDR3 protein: CATSDGRGIGYTF

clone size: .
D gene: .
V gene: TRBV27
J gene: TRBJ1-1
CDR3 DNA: TGTGCCAGCAGTTCCCTAGGCCGCGGGGTCCCGAACACTGAAGCTTTCTTT
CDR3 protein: CASSSLGRGVPNTEAFF